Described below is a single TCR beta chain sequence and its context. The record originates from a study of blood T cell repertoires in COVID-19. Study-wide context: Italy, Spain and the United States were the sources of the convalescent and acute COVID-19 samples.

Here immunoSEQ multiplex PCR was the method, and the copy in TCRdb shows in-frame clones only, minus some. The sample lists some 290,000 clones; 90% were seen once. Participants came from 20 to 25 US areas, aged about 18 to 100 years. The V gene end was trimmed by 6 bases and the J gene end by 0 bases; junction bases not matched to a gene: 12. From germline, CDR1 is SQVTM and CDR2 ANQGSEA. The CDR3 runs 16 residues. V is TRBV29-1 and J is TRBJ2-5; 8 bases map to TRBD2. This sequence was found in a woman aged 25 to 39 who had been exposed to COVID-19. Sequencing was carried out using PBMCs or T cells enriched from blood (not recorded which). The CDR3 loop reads CSVGERSGGYQETQYF. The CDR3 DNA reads TGCAGCGTCGGGGAAAGGAGCGGGGGATACCAAGAGACCCAGTACTTC.